This T cell receptor beta chain was recovered during a study of blood T cell repertoires in COVID-19. Across the whole study: Spain, Italy and the United States supplied samples that represented acute and convalescent COVID-19. The analysed material was cDNA or gDNA that came from T cells, B-cell-depleted T cells, or PBMCs.

In the source study's methods: Scientists estimated how many nucleated cells there were by amplifying reference gene primers. Only in-frame clones appear in the TCRdb table, and some are missing; sequencing was by immunoSEQ multiplex PCR. V and J calls and clone size are copied from that table; D and trimming were computed from the DNA. The sample has about 220,000 clones; 80% to 85% are singletons. Germline trimming cut 5 bases from V and 3 bases from J; bases unmatched to any gene: 13. The CDR3 has 17 residues. Germline-derived CDR1 and CDR2 are SEHNR and FQNEAQ (reference sequence). This clone was seen a few times. During active infection, Seattle patients enrolled and were then monitored through disease.

The receptor comes from a woman aged 70-85 years with COVID-19, enrolled during active disease. The V and J genes are TRBV7-9 and TRBJ2-3, with 8 bases aligning to TRBD2. The sequencing sample was made of peripheral blood. CDR3 loop: CASSKGVAGGGTDTQYF. In DNA, the CDR3 is TGTGCCAGCAGCAAAGGGGTGGCGGGAGGTGGAACAGATACGCAGTATTTT.